The clone carrying this TCR beta chain has a handful of counts. Its target is unknown. Losses at the gene ends were 2 bases for V and 4 bases for J; bases not matched to a gene: 6. CDR3 length: 15 residues. The germline CDR1 and CDR2 sequences are MNHNY and SVGAGI (reference sequence). This sample was taken from a study of blood T cells in healthy people across ages. For the study at large: Template switching captured about one barcoded beta molecule per two T cells.

PCR was performed a second time for about 6 to 12 cycles using a sample-barcoded 5' primer and a J-beta primer mix. Every single cDNA molecule received a tag from a template-switch adaptor with 12 random nucleotides. Using its own MiXCR run on the 5' RACE reads, TCRdb lists one record per CDR3 protein. The sample has about 1.1 million distinct CDR3 sequences, more than 30% seen once; the top ten hold about an eighth. Study-wide points: Possibly confounding the expanded clonotype changes was the fact that donor CMV status was unknown.

Per sample, at least 5 micrograms of total RNA were extracted. The chain joins TRBV6-6 to TRBJ1-2; TRBD1 matches at 8 bases. This TCR was sampled from a young man in good health. Sample: blood. As DNA, the CDR3 is TGTGCCAGCAGTTACCCACCGGGACAGGCCTATGGCTACACCTTC. Protein product: CASSYPPGQAYGYTF.